One sample yielded the 16 T cell receptor beta chains listed below, sequenced in a study of T cell changes during pregnancy in multiple sclerosis. Produced via immunoSEQ multiplex PCR; TCRdb's table is partial and in-frame only. The profile shows 45,000 to 50,000 clones, 75% to 95% of them singletons. Sequenced here: CD8+ T cells from peripheral blood mononuclear cells, sampled after pregnancy. The origin of the receptors is a female donor with multiple sclerosis, enrolled in a pregnancy study.

The chain links TRBV29-1 to TRBJ1-2, with TRBD1 as a possible D gene (5 bases). The CDR3 has 14 residues. The V and J ends lost 2 bases and 10 bases respectively, with 20 bases between them. Germline CDR1 reads SQVTM; CDR2 reads ANQGSEA. CDR3 amino acids: CSVESYRQGGIYTF. In nucleotides, the CDR3 is TGCAGCGTTGAAAGTTATCGGCAGGGAGGGATCTACACCTTC.

The CDR3 region is CASSSAFSTGELFF. The CDR3 DNA reads as TGTGCCAGCAGCTCCGCCTTCAGCACCGGGGAGCTGTTTTTT. The gene calls are TRBV11-3 and TRBJ2-2; D gene unclear. Trimming removed 4 bases from V and 4 bases from J, with 10 bases in between. CDR3 length: 14 residues. CDR1 SGHNT and CDR2 YENEEA come from the germline V gene.

J is TRBJ2-7 and V is TRBV7-6; TRBD2 aligns across 13 bases. Trimming took 5 bases from V and 2 from J; bases not matched to a gene: 12. Germline CDR1 and CDR2: SGHVS and FNYEAQ. The CDR3 is made up of 18 amino acids. CDR3: CASSLPGGGTSGTYEQYF. CDR3 bases: TGTGCCAGCAGCCTCCCAGGGGGGGGGACTAGCGGGACCTACGAGCAGTACTTC.

V gene TRBV4-2 combines with J gene TRBJ2-7; 8 positions agree with TRBD1. Germline V lookup: CDR1 LGHNA, CDR2 YNFKEQ. This CDR3 contains 16 residues. V trimming: 4 bases; J trimming: 1 base; junction bases outside the gene matches: 9. The CDR3 here is CASSPQGARKSYEQYF. CDR3 DNA sequence: TGTGCCAGCAGCCCTCAGGGGGCGCGGAAGTCCTACGAGCAGTACTTC.

The CDR3: CASSLNRGLGNTIYF. The DNA for the CDR3 is TGTGCCAGCAGCTTAAACAGGGGCCTTGGAAACACCATATATTTT. The chain couples TRBV11-2 to TRBJ1-3; 7 bases match TRBD1. The CDR3 covers 15 residues. Losses at the gene ends were 2 bases for V and 3 bases for J; bases not matched to a gene: 4. Germline V gives CDR1 SGHAT, CDR2 FQNNGV.

This chain uses TRBV30 with TRBJ1-1; D is possibly TRBD1 (5 bases). The V end was cut by 4 bases, the J end by 8 bases, with 14 bases between. Germline-derived CDR1 and CDR2 are GTSNPN and SVGIG (reference sequence). The CDR3 length is 12 residues. The chain's CDR3 is CAWIFGGLEAFF. The CDR3 bases are TGTGCCTGGATCTTTGGGGGACTGGAAGCTTTCTTT.

The gene calls are TRBV4-1 and TRBJ1-1, with D maybe TRBD1 (6 bases). The CDR3 runs to 15 residues. The V gene's germline CDR1 is MGHRA and CDR2 YSYEKL. V lost 0 bases, J lost 10 bases, and 18 bases lay in between. The CDR3 DNA follows: TGCGCCAGCAGCCAAGAACAGGGTTGGCCGCTGGGAGCTTTCTTT. It specifies CASSQEQGWPLGAFF.

The CDR3 spells CASRGRGYQPQHF. Written as DNA, the CDR3 is TGTGCCAGTAGGGGCAGGGGTTATCAGCCCCAGCATTTT. The V gene is TRBV19, the J gene TRBJ1-5; D perhaps matches TRBD1 (6 bases). In germline, CDR1 is LNHDA, CDR2 SQIVND (reference sequence). V lost 6 bases and J 5 bases, leaving 11 bases between the germline ends. This CDR3 has 13 amino acids.

The DNA for the CDR3 is TGTGCCAGCAGCGCCCTACAGGGTGGCAATCAGCCCCAGCATTTT. Translating it yields CASSALQGGNQPQHF. V and J are TRBV5-6 and TRBJ1-5, with D tentatively TRBD1 (6 bases). V lost 4 bases and J 2 bases, leaving 13 bases between the germline ends. The germline gives CDR1 SGHDT, CDR2 YYEEEE. The CDR3 totals 15 residues. The full variable domain, rest sourced from reference TRBV5-6 and TRBJ1-5, is DAGVTQSPTHLIKTRGQQVTLRCSPKSGHDTVSWYQQALGQGPQFIFQYYEEEERQRGNFPDRFSGHQFPNYSSELNVNALLLGDSALYLCASSALQGGNQPQHFGDGTRLSIL.

The chain employs TRBV29-1 and TRBJ2-7; D gene unclear. Germline V gene sequence: CDR1 SQVTM, CDR2 ANQGSEA. Trimming took off 2 bases at V and 3 bases at J, with 8 bases between the two ends. The CDR3 runs to 12 residues. CDR3 DNA sequence: TGCAGCGTTGAACAAGCCGACTACGAGCAGTACTTC. Amino acids: CSVEQADYEQYF.

In its sample, this clone is medium-sized. The chain joins TRBV7-8 to TRBJ2-3; 8 nucleotides line up with TRBD2. The CDR3 runs to 17 residues. The V gene end was trimmed by 5 bases and the J gene end by 2 bases; junction bases not matched to a gene: 12. Germline V CDR1 and CDR2: SGHVS, FQNEAQ. CDR3 sequence (DNA): TGTGCCAGCAGCCCCTCCCGACTAGCGCCTACCACAGATACGCAGTATTTT. This codes for CASSPSRLAPTTDTQYF.

The chain links TRBV11-2 to TRBJ2-1; 8 bases map to TRBD1. The J segment lost 8 bases and the V segment lost 2 bases, leaving 8 bases of the junction unmatched. Per the germline V gene, CDR1 is SGHAT and CDR2 is FQNNGV. The CDR3 loop spans 15 amino acids. The CDR3: CASSLWDRKVDEQFF. As DNA, the CDR3 is TGTGCCAGCAGCTTATGGGACAGGAAAGTCGATGAGCAGTTCTTC.

The rearrangement uses TRBV5-6 and TRBJ1-2, with TRBD1 matching 7 bases. Germline trimming cut 4 bases from V and 4 bases from J; bases unmatched to any gene: 13. Germline V lookup: CDR1 SGHDT, CDR2 YYEEEE. This CDR3 region has 16 residues. DNA of the CDR3: TGTGCCAGCAGCGGGGGATTTGGGGACAGTCCCTATGGCTACACCTTC. Translation gives CASSGGFGDSPYGYTF.

The J gene is TRBJ2-3, the V gene TRBV7-2; possibly TRBD2 for D (6 bases). Germline values: CDR1 SGHTA, CDR2 FQGNSA. The CDR3 loop spans 15 amino acids. Trimming took 4 bases from V and 5 from J, leaving 16 bases between them. The CDR3 sequence: CASSWTITRGDTQYF. DNA for the CDR3: TGTGCCAGCAGCTGGACTATCACGAGGGGAGATACGCAGTATTTT.

This clone appeared a single time. This chain joins TRBV12-5 and TRBJ1-2; tentatively, D is TRBD1 (5 bases). V shed 0 bases and J shed 3 bases, with 14 bases lying between them. There are 16 residues in the CDR3. CDR1 is LGHNT and CDR2 is FRNRAP in the germline V gene. The chain's CDR3 is CASGLVLRGKDYGYTF. CDR3 sequence (DNA): TGTGCTAGTGGTTTGGTACTCCGGGGGAAGGACTATGGCTACACCTTC.

The gene calls are TRBV7-9 and TRBJ2-5, with 8 bases lining up with TRBD1. The V gene's germline CDR1 is SEHNR and CDR2 FQNEAQ (reference sequence). The junction had 10 bases not matched to a gene; V was cut back by 5 bases and J by 5 bases. CDR3 length equals 15 residues. CDR3: CASSPADRGWETQYF. In DNA, the CDR3 is TGTGCCAGCAGCCCTGCCGACAGGGGATGGGAGACCCAGTACTTC.